This T cell receptor (beta chain) was found in a study of OX40 agonist ivuxolimab in advanced cancers. Describing the broader study: Ivuxolimab, which targeted the costimulatory receptor OX40 (CD134), was an agonistic, fully human IgG2 monoclonal antibody. Intravenous ivuxolimab was administered to patients every 2 weeks at six dose levels: 0.01, 0.1, 0.3, 1.5, 3 and 10 mg/kg. Among the approximately 50 dose-escalation patients, roughly 20 had hepatocellular carcinoma, some 15 melanoma, 9 renal cell carcinoma and 9 head and neck cancer. The dose-escalation cohort was over 70% male with a mean age of about 54 years, ranging from roughly 23 to 90. Patients were allowed to have had prior anti-PD-1, anti-PD-L1 or anti-CTLA-4 therapy, and 40% of the dose-escalation patients had previously received checkpoint inhibitors. Partial responses occurred in three dose-escalation patients: two with cutaneous melanoma and one with hepatocellular carcinoma. Peripheral TCRbeta sequencing was intended to test whether TCR sequence diversity was altered and clonal T-cell expansion was caused by ivuxolimab. The paper covers the monotherapy dose-escalation part of the phase I ivuxolimab trial, which included N ≈ 57 patients.

To sequence the TCRbeta CDR3 region, genomic DNA was isolated from the sorted cells. The immunoSEQ Assay was used to sequence the TCRbeta CDR3 regions. The immuneACCESS repertoire file appears here via TCRdb, limited to in-frame rearrangements. These files lack a portion of the clones; in checked studies, under half of the deficit traces to unresolved V genes, and the cause of the others is not known. This sample lists 50,000 to 80,000 clones; around four fifths were detected once. The ten biggest clones cover about 9.4% of the sample. The CDR3, cysteine through phenylalanine, is 13 amino acids long. Only the CDR3 part of the read is kept: 39 bases, read in frame from the first base. CDR1 and CDR2 were assigned from the germline V gene as SGHAT and FQNNGV. V is reduced by 1 base and J by 8 bases, leaving a spacing of 9 bases between them. Broader findings and caveats from the paper: Low levels of normalized T-cell clonal expansion were also seen in some patients who did not respond. On average, CD8+ T cells showed more expanded clones than CD4+ T cells after ivuxolimab. At doses of 0.1 to 3.0 mg/kg, clonal expansion of both CD4+ and CD8+ T cells in blood was seen between baseline and week 6. In the 0.1-3.0 mg/kg groups, partial responders were among the patients with the lowest normalized peripheral clonal expansion, particularly in CD8+ T cells. Which antigens the clonally expanded peripheral T cells were specific for was not determined.

The trial excluded patients who had a history of autoimmune disease or who were on systemic immunosuppression. Peripheral blood for TCR sequencing was collected from all dose cohorts at baseline, on cycle 4 day 1, and on cycle 7 day 1. The samples were drawn from a first-in-human, open-label, multicenter phase I dose-escalation trial of ivuxolimab. The trial enrolled adults with locally advanced or metastatic head and neck squamous cell, hepatocellular, melanoma or renal cell carcinoma. Before TCR sequencing, CD4+ and CD8+ T cells were separately sorted from peripheral blood. This clone was detected a few times. Its antigen has not been determined. The sample holds no much larger clone one base away, and base qualities are not on file.

Sequences were derived from CD4+ or CD8+ T cells sorted from blood, sampled in a trial of the OX40 agonist ivuxolimab. The receptor was isolated from an adult with an advanced solid tumor such as melanoma, head and neck, liver or kidney cancer. The V gene is TRBV11-2 and the J gene is TRBJ2-1; the D region possibly corresponds to TRBD2 (6 bases align). Here the CDR3 is given as CASSLGRGDEQFF. The DNA sequence is given as TGTGCCAGCAGCTTAGGGAGGGGCGATGAGCAGTTCTTC.